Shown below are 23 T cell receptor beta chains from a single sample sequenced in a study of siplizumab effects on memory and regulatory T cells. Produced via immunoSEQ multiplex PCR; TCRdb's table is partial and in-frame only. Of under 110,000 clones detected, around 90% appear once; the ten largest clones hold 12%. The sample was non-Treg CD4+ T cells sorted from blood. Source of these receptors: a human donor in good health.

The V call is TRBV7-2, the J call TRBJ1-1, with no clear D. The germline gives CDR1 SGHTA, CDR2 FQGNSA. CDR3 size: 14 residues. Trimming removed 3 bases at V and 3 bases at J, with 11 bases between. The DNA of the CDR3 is TGTGCCAGCAGCTTGCTCGGACGGCACACTGAAGCTTTCTTT. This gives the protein CASSLLGRHTEAFF.

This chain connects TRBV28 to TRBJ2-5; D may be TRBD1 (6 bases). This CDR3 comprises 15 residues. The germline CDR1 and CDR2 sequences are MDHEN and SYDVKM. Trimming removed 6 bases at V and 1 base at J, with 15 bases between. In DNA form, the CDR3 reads TGTGCCAGCAGCCGAACGGGGACAACCCAAGAGACCCAGTACTTC. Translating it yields CASSRTGTTQETQYF.

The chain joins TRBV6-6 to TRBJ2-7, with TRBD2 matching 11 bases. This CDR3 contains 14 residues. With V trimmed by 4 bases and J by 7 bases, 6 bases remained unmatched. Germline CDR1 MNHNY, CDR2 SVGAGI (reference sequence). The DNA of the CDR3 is TGTGCCAGCAGTTCACTAGCGGGAGTGGGAGAGCAGTACTTC. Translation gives CASSSLAGVGEQYF.

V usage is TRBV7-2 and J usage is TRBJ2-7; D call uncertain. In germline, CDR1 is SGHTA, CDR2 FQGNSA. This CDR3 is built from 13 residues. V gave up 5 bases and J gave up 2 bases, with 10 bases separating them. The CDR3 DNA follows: TGTGCCAGCAGCCGCCGACTGGCCTACGAGCAGTACTTC. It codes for CASSRRLAYEQYF.

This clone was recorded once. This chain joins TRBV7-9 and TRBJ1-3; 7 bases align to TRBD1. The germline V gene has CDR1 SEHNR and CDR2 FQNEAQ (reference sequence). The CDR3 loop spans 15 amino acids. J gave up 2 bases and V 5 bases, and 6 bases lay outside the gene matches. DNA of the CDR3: TGTGCCAGCAGCGCACGGACAGGTCCTGGAAACACCATATATTTT. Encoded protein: CASSARTGPGNTIYF.

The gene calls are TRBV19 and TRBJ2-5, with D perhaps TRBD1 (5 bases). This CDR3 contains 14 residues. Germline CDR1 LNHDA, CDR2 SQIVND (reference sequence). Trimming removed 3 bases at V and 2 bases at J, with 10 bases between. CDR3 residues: CASSITGSQETQYF. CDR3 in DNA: TGTGCCAGTAGTATTACAGGTTCTCAAGAGACCCAGTACTTC.

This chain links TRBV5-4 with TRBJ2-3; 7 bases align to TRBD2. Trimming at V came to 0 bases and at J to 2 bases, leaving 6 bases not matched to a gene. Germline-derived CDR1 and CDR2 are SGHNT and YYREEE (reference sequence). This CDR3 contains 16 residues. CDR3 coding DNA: TGTGCCAGCAGCTTGGGTCTTAGCGGGTTCACAGATACGCAGTATTTT. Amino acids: CASSLGLSGFTDTQYF.

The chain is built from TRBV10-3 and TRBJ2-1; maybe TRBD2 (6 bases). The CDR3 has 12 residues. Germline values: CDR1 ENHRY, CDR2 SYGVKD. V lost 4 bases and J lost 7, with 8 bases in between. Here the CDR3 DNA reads TGTGCCATCAGTGCCCTAGCGAATGAGCAGTTCTTC. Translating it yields CAISALANEQFF.

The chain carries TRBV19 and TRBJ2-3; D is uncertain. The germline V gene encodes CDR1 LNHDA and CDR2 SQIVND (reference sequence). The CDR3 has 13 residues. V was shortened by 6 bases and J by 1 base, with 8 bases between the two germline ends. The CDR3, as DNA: TGTGCCAGTAGGAAGGTGGGCACAGATACGCAGTATTTT. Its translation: CASRKVGTDTQYF.

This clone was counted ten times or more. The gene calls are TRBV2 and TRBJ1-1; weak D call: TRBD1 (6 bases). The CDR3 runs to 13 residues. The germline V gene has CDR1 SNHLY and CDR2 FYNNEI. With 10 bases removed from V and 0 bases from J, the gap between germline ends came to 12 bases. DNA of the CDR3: TGTGCCACTCGGGACAACCTGAACACTGAAGCTTTCTTT. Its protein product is CATRDNLNTEAFF.

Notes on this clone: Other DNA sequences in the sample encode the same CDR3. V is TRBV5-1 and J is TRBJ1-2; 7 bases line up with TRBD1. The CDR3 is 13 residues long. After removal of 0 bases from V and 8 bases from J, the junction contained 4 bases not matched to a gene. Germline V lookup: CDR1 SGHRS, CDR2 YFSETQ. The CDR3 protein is CASSLGQGGGYTF. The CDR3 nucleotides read TGCGCCAGCAGCTTGGGTCAGGGGGGCGGCTACACCTTC. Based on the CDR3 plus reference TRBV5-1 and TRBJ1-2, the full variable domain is KAGVTQTPRYLIKTRGQQVTLSCSPISGHRSVSWYQQTPGQGLQFLFEYFSETQRNKGNFPGRFSGRQFSNSRSEMNVSTLELGDSALYLCASSLGQGGGYTFGSGTRLTVV.

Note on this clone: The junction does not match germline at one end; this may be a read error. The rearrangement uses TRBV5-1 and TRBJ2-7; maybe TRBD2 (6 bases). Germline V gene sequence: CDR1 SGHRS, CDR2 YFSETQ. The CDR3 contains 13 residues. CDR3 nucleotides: TGTGCCAGCAGCTTTGTCGGGGGCTACGAGCAGTACTTC. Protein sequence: CASSFVGGYEQYF.

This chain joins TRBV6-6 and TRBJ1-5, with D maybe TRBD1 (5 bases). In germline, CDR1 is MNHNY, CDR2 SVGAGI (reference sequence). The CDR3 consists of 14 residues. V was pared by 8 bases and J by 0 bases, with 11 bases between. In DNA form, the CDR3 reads TGTGCCAGCGTAACACAGGATAGCAATCAGCCCCAGCATTTT. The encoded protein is CASVTQDSNQPQHF.

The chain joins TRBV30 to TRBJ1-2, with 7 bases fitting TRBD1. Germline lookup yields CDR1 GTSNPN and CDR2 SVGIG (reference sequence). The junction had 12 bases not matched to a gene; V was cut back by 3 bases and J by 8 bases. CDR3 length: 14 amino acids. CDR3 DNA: TGTGCCTGGAGGGTCCCGGGAGGGGGCGTGGGCTACACCTTC. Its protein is CAWRVPGGGVGYTF.

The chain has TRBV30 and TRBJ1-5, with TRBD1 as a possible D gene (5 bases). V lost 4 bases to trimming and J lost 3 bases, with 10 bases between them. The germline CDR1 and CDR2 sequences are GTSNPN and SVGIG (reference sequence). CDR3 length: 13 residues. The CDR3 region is CAWKSGPNQPQHF. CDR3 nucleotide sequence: TGTGCCTGGAAATCAGGGCCCAATCAGCCCCAGCATTTT.

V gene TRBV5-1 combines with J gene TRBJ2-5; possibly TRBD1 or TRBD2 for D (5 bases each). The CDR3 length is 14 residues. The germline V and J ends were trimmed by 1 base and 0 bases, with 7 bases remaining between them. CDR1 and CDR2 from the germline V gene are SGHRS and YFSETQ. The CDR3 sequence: CASSLRGDQETQYF. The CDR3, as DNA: TGCGCCAGCAGCTTGCGGGGCGACCAAGAGACCCAGTACTTC.

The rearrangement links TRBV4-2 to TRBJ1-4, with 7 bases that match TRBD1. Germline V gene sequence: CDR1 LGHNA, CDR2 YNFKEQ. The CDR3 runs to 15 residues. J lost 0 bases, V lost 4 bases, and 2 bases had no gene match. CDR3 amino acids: CASSLGTATNEKLFF. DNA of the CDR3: TGTGCCAGCAGCCTGGGGACAGCAACTAATGAAAAACTGTTTTTT.

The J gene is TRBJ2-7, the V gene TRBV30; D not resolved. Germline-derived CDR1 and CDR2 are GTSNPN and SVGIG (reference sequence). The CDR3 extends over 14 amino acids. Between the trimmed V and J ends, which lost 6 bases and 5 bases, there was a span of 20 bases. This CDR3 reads CACRLVGPGNEQYF. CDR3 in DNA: TGTGCCTGTCGACTCGTCGGACCTGGGAACGAGCAGTACTTC. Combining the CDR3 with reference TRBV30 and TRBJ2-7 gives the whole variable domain SQTIHQWPATLVQPVGSPLSLECTVEGTSNPNLYWYRQAAGRGLQLLFYSVGIGQISSEVPQNLSASRPQDRQFILSSKKLLLSDSGFYLCACRLVGPGNEQYFGPGTRLTVT.

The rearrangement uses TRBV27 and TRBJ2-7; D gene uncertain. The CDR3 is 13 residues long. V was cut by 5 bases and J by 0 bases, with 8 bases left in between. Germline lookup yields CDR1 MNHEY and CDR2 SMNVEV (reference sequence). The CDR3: CASSPPSSYEQYF. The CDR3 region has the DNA TGTGCCAGCAGTCCGCCCTCCTCCTACGAGCAGTACTTC.

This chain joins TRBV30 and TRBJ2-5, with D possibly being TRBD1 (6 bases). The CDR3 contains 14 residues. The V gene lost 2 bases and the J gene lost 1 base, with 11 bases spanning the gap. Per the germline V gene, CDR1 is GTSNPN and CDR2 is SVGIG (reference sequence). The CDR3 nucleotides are TGTGCCTGGAGTCCAAGGACAGTCCAAGAGACCCAGTACTTC. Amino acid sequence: CAWSPRTVQETQYF. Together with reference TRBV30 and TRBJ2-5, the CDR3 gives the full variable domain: SQTIHQWPATLVQPVGSPLSLECTVEGTSNPNLYWYRQAAGRGLQLLFYSVGIGQISSEVPQNLSASRPQDRQFILSSKKLLLSDSGFYLCAWSPRTVQETQYFGPGTRLLVL.

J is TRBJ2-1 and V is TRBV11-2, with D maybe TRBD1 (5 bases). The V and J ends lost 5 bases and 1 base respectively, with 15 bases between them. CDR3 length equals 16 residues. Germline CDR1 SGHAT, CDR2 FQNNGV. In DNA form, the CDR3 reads TGTGCCAGCAGCCCAGGGTTCAGGGTGTCCTACAATGAGCAGTTCTTC. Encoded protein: CASSPGFRVSYNEQFF.

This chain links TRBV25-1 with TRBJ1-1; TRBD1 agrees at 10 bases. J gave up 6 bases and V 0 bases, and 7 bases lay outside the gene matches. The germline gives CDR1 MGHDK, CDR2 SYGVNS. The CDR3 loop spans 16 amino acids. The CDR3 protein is CASSEYSDRGDSEAFF. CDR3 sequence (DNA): TGTGCCAGCAGTGAATATTCGGACAGGGGGGATTCTGAAGCTTTCTTT.

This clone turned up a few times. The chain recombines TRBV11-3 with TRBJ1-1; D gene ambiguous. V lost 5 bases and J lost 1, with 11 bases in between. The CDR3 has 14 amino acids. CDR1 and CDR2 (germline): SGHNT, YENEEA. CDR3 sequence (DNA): TGTGCCAGCAGCCCGAGAGGGCAGAACACTGAAGCTTTCTTT. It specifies CASSPRGQNTEAFF.